The 32 T cell receptor beta chains listed next were all sequenced from one sample in a study of PD-L1 blockade in urothelial cancer. Here immunoSEQ multiplex PCR was the method, and the copy in TCRdb shows in-frame clones only, minus some. Here the sample spans 30,000 to 40,000 clones, 70% to 90% being singletons. Time point noted: pretreatment peripheral blood. The source material was PBMCs, sampled around atezolizumab (anti-PD-L1) treatment. The source is an older man with urothelial cancer.

The table lists this clone with a few counts. The rearrangement uses TRBV30 and TRBJ1-5; TRBD1 matches at 7 bases. J lost 6 bases, V lost 5 bases, and 7 bases had no gene match. This CDR3 region has 13 residues. Germline loops: CDR1 GTSNPN, CDR2 SVGIG (reference sequence). This CDR3 is CAWRDSGSQPQHF. CDR3 DNA sequence: TGTGCCTGGCGGGACAGTGGGAGTCAGCCCCAGCATTTT.

This clone has a handful of counts. The CDR3 DNA is TGCGCCAGCAGCGCGGGACCCGCGAACACTGAAGCTTTCTTT. Amino acids: CASSAGPANTEAFF. This chain joins TRBV5-1 and TRBJ1-1; maybe TRBD1 (5 bases). This CDR3 comprises 14 residues. Germline CDR1 SGHRS, CDR2 YFSETQ. V was trimmed by 4 bases and J by 1 base, leaving 11 bases between them.

This rearrangement joins TRBV29-1 to TRBJ2-3; D is ambiguous. Trimming left V 8 bases short and J 3 bases short, with 6 bases between. Germline assignment: CDR1 SQVTM and CDR2 ANQGSEA. The CDR3 sequence is 10 residues long. The CDR3 coding sequence is TGCAGCTTACGGACAGATACGCAGTATTTT. Translated: CSLRTDTQYF.

The V call is TRBV19, the J call TRBJ2-7, with TRBD1 identical over 10 bases. J gave up 7 bases and V 6 bases, and 9 bases lay outside the gene matches. The CDR3 runs 14 residues. Germline V gene lookup returns CDR1 LNHDA and CDR2 SQIVND (reference sequence). CDR3 sequence: CASRRGTGVVEQYF. The CDR3 DNA reads as TGTGCCAGTAGGAGAGGGACAGGGGTCGTTGAGCAGTACTTC.

V and J are TRBV19 and TRBJ2-4; D call uncertain. CDR1 and CDR2 from the germline V gene are LNHDA and SQIVND (reference sequence). V was trimmed by 5 bases and J by 2 bases, leaving 10 bases between them. CDR3 size: 14 residues. CDR3 protein: CASSLGLTKNIQYF. The CDR3 DNA reads TGTGCCAGTAGTCTCGGTTTAACCAAAAACATTCAGTACTTC.

This rearrangement joins TRBV6-6 to TRBJ2-7; TRBD1 aligns across 8 bases. This CDR3 has 13 residues. After removal of 4 bases from V and 5 bases from J, the junction contained 4 bases not matched to a gene. Germline V CDR1 and CDR2: MNHNY, SVGAGI (reference sequence). The CDR3 loop is CASSWTGLDEQYF. In DNA, the CDR3 is TGTGCCAGCAGTTGGACAGGGCTTGACGAGCAGTACTTC.

The CDR3 spells CASSLSSGRKNEQYF. The DNA of the CDR3 is TGTGCCAGCAGCTTATCTAGCGGGAGGAAGAACGAGCAGTACTTC. The chain combines TRBV5-4 with TRBJ2-7; 11 bases line up with TRBD2. Germline loops: CDR1 SGHNT, CDR2 YYREEE (reference sequence). CDR3 length: 15 amino acids. V trimming: 2 bases; J trimming: 5 bases; junction bases outside the gene matches: 6.

This clone has only a few counts. The rearrangement links TRBV11-2 to TRBJ2-3; no definite D call. The V and J ends lost 3 bases and 0 bases respectively, with 10 bases between them. The CDR3 has 15 amino acids. CDR1 and CDR2 (germline): SGHAT, FQNNGV. The CDR3, as DNA: TGTGCCAGCAGCTTGGTGCCAAGCAGCACAGATACGCAGTATTTT. It specifies CASSLVPSSTDTQYF.

This chain uses TRBV7-9 with TRBJ1-2, with TRBD1 as a possible D gene (5 bases). The V gene lost 3 bases and the J gene lost 2 bases, with 22 bases spanning the gap. The length of the CDR3 is 18 residues. Per the germline V gene, CDR1 is SEHNR and CDR2 is FQNEAQ (reference sequence). This chain's CDR3 is CASSFLGGGLPFNYGYTF. CDR3 DNA: TGTGCCAGCAGCTTTCTTGGCGGGGGTTTACCCTTCAACTATGGCTACACCTTC.

The rearrangement links TRBV30 to TRBJ1-2, with D unclear. The CDR3 is made up of 11 amino acids. V shed 5 bases and J shed 3 bases, with 7 bases lying between them. In germline, CDR1 is GTSNPN, CDR2 SVGIG (reference sequence). The CDR3 DNA follows: TGTGCCTGGGGGAGGGACTATGGCTACACCTTC. This codes for CAWGRDYGYTF.

CDR3 sequence reads: CAISWGADEKLFF. The CDR3 DNA follows: TGTGCCATCAGTTGGGGAGCGGATGAAAAACTGTTTTTT. This chain uses TRBV10-3 with TRBJ1-4; D is unresolved. V dropped 5 bases and J dropped 6 bases, with 10 bases sitting between them. Germline V CDR1 and CDR2: ENHRY, SYGVKD. The CDR3 is 13 residues long.

The chain is built from TRBV2 and TRBJ1-4, with D maybe TRBD1 (5 bases). V lost 2 bases and J lost 7, with 17 bases in between. The CDR3 has 16 amino acids. Germline V gene lookup returns CDR1 SNHLY and CDR2 FYNNEI. CDR3 amino acids: CASSELTVRSGEKLFF. CDR3 DNA: TGTGCCAGCAGTGAATTGACAGTTCGCAGTGGTGAAAAACTGTTTTTT.

The genes are TRBV7-2 and TRBJ2-5; TRBD2 matches at 10 bases. J was trimmed by 5 bases and V by 4 bases; bases with no gene match: 10. The CDR3 is 16 residues long. Germline assignment: CDR1 SGHTA and CDR2 FQGNSA. CDR3 in amino acids: CASSSEAGGPGETQYF. The CDR3 nucleotides read TGTGCCAGCAGCTCCGAAGCGGGAGGGCCTGGGGAGACCCAGTACTTC.

This chain links TRBV5-1 with TRBJ2-2; tentatively, D is TRBD1 (6 bases). V dropped 5 bases and J dropped 0 bases, with 11 bases sitting between them. CDR3 length: 15 residues. Looked up from germline, CDR1 is SGHRS and CDR2 is YFSETQ. CDR3 nucleotides: TGCGCCAGCAGTTCTGGGACATCGAACACCGGGGAGCTGTTTTTT. Its protein is CASSSGTSNTGELFF.

V and J are TRBV28 and TRBJ2-6; D is perhaps TRBD2 (6 bases). This CDR3 region has 18 residues. The germline gives CDR1 MDHEN, CDR2 SYDVKM. Trimming removed 6 bases at V and 1 base at J, with 19 bases between. CDR3 nucleotide sequence: TGTGCCAGCAGACCACTGTGGGTGGGGGGATCTGGGGCCAACGTCCTGACTTTC. As protein: CASRPLWVGGSGANVLTF.

The chain joins TRBV28 to TRBJ2-7; 8 bases fit TRBD2. The CDR3 consists of 14 residues. From germline, CDR1 is MDHEN and CDR2 SYDVKM. With V trimmed by 6 bases and J by 5 bases, 9 bases remained unmatched. The CDR3 DNA is TGTGCCAGCAGGCCTAGCGGGTTGTGGGACGAGCAGTACTTC. Encoded protein: CASRPSGLWDEQYF.

This clone was found a few times. The chain carries TRBV28 and TRBJ1-2; the match to TRBD1 covers 8 bases. The J segment lost 7 bases and the V segment lost 6 bases, leaving 13 bases of the junction unmatched. The CDR3 extends over 15 amino acids. CDR1 and CDR2 (germline): MDHEN, SYDVKM. The CDR3 sequence is CASRSRDRLGIGYTF. CDR3 nucleotides: TGTGCCAGCAGGAGTAGGGACAGGTTAGGCATTGGCTACACCTTC.

This clone was detected only once. This rearrangement joins TRBV6-5 to TRBJ1-2, with D hard to call. V shed 6 bases and J shed 4 bases, with 15 bases lying between them. Germline V gene data show CDR1 as MNHEY and CDR2 as SVGAGI. CDR3 length equals 14 residues. The CDR3 loop reads CASRKPTGPYGYTF. The CDR3 DNA reads as TGTGCCAGCAGAAAACCAACTGGGCCCTATGGCTACACCTTC.

CDR3 coding DNA: TGTGCCAGCAGCCTACCCCGAACAGGGCGAGGGACTGAAGCTTTCTTT. Translation: CASSLPRTGRGTEAFF. This rearrangement joins TRBV11-2 to TRBJ1-1, with D possibly being TRBD1 (6 bases). V dropped 5 bases and J dropped 5 bases, with 21 bases sitting between them. Looked up from germline, CDR1 is SGHAT and CDR2 is FQNNGV. The CDR3 is made up of 16 amino acids.

V gene TRBV28 combines with J gene TRBJ2-3; tentative D call: TRBD1 (5 bases). Trimming cost V 7 bases and J 5 bases, with 10 bases left between them. This CDR3 spans 12 amino acids. Germline V gene data show CDR1 as MDHEN and CDR2 as SYDVKM. CDR3 sequence reads: CASTLRVDTQYF. CDR3 nucleotide sequence: TGTGCCAGCACGCTCAGGGTAGATACGCAGTATTTT. The complete variable domain, with remaining parts taken from reference TRBV28 and TRBJ2-3, reads DVKVTQSSRYLVKRTGEKVFLECVQDMDHENMFWYRQDPGLGLRLIYFSYDVKMKEKGDIPEGYSVSREKKERFSLILESASTNQTSMYLCASTLRVDTQYFGPGTRLTVL.

For the CDR3, the DNA is TGTGCCAGCAGCTTAACGGGGATAACCTACGAGCAGTACTTC. Its translation: CASSLTGITYEQYF. The chain links TRBV7-2 to TRBJ2-7, with a possible D match to TRBD2 (5 bases). V shed 2 bases and J shed 2 bases, with 10 bases lying between them. CDR1 is SGHTA and CDR2 is FQGNSA in the germline V gene. This CDR3 comprises 14 residues.

The chain couples TRBV28 to TRBJ2-7; possible D gene TRBD1, 6 bases. Trimming took off 11 bases at V and 0 bases at J, with 17 bases between the two ends. CDR3 length: 14 residues. CDR1 and CDR2 from the germline V gene are MDHEN and SYDVKM. DNA for the CDR3: TGTGCCGTCACAGGGCCCAGCCCCTCCTACGAGCAGTACTTC. This sequence encodes CAVTGPSPSYEQYF. Supplemented by reference TRBV28 and TRBJ2-7, the full variable domain reads DVKVTQSSRYLVKRTGEKVFLECVQDMDHENMFWYRQDPGLGLRLIYFSYDVKMKEKGDIPEGYSVSREKKERFSLILESASTNQTSMYLCAVTGPSPSYEQYFGPGTRLTVT.

The rearrangement uses TRBV9 and TRBJ2-2, with D tentatively TRBD2 (7 bases). The germline V gene encodes CDR1 SGDLS and CDR2 YYNGEE. The CDR3 is 13 residues long. V dropped 2 bases and J dropped 6 bases, with 8 bases sitting between them. The CDR3 nucleotides read TGTGCCAGCAGCGTGGGGGGGCCCGGGGAGCTGTTTTTT. Translating gives CASSVGGPGELFF.

The chain links TRBV5-4 to TRBJ2-3, with 10 bases matching TRBD1. Unmatched junction bases numbered 6, after V lost 4 bases and J lost 4 bases. Germline lookup yields CDR1 SGHNT and CDR2 YYREEE (reference sequence). The CDR3 covers 15 residues. CDR3 nucleotides: TGTGCCAGCAGCGGGGGGACAGGGGTGGCAGATACGCAGTATTTT. This codes for CASSGGTGVADTQYF.

In this sample, this clone turned up a few times. The V call is TRBV6-6, the J call TRBJ2-1; TRBD2 matches 13 bases. The CDR3 length is 15 residues. Germline CDR1 is MNHNY and CDR2 is SVGAGI (reference sequence). J gave up 6 bases and V 8 bases, and 7 bases lay outside the gene matches. The CDR3 reads CASSPGLAGTNEQFF. The CDR3 region has the DNA TGTGCCAGCTCCCCGGGACTAGCGGGAACCAATGAGCAGTTCTTC.

The chain links TRBV18 to TRBJ2-2; D might be TRBD1 (5 bases). V lost 1 base and J 5 bases, leaving 14 bases between the germline ends. This CDR3 contains 16 residues. Germline CDR1 KGHSH, CDR2 LQKENI. In DNA form, the CDR3 reads TGTGCCAGCTCACCACGGGCCAGGGCCGAGACCGGGGAGCTGTTTTTT. It specifies CASSPRARAETGELFF.

The rearrangement uses TRBV19 and TRBJ1-2; 8 nucleotides agree with TRBD1. Germline CDR1 is LNHDA and CDR2 is SQIVND (reference sequence). The CDR3 has 13 amino acids. After removal of 10 bases from V and 5 bases from J, the junction contained 9 bases not matched to a gene. The CDR3 region is CATMDREKYGYTF. For the CDR3, the DNA is TGTGCCACCATGGACAGGGAGAAGTATGGCTACACCTTC.

CDR3 sequence reads: CASSLGWTSGSQDTQYF. CDR3 coding DNA: TGCGCCAGCAGCTTGGGGTGGACTAGCGGGAGCCAAGATACGCAGTATTTT. This rearrangement joins TRBV5-1 to TRBJ2-3; 13 bases line up with TRBD2. J gave up 5 bases and V 0 bases, and 6 bases lay outside the gene matches. The CDR3 is 17 amino acids. Germline CDR1 is SGHRS and CDR2 is YFSETQ.

This clone was observed once. The J gene is TRBJ2-7, the V gene TRBV18; no clear D. V was trimmed by 6 bases and J by 0 bases, leaving 12 bases between them. The CDR3 totals 14 residues. CDR1 is KGHSH and CDR2 is LQKENI in the germline V gene. Here the CDR3 DNA reads TGTGCCAGCTCGCCAACACGGAGCTCCTACGAGCAGTACTTC. Translated, it gives CASSPTRSSYEQYF.

This clone was detected once. V usage is TRBV29-1 and J usage is TRBJ1-2; 9 bases line up with TRBD1. The CDR3 consists of 16 residues. Germline V CDR1 and CDR2: SQVTM, ANQGSEA. V gave up 6 bases and J gave up 4 bases; unmatched junction bases: 15. In DNA, the CDR3 is TGCAGCGTCGTTGGGCCGGTTACAGGGGGCCTCTATGGCTACACCTTC. Translating it yields CSVVGPVTGGLYGYTF.

The chain employs TRBV2 and TRBJ2-3; the D gene is possibly TRBD1 (5 bases). The CDR3 sequence is 14 residues long. CDR1 is SNHLY, CDR2 FYNNEI, per germline. Trimming removed 6 bases at V and 0 bases at J, with 10 bases between. CDR3: CASRNYRSTDTQYF. CDR3 nucleotides: TGTGCCAGCAGGAATTACAGGAGCACAGATACGCAGTATTTT.

This chain uses TRBV7-2 with TRBJ2-1; the match to TRBD2 covers 11 bases. The germline CDR1 and CDR2 sequences are SGHTA and FQGNSA. After removal of 3 bases from V and 6 bases from J, the junction contained 7 bases not matched to a gene. The CDR3 consists of 16 residues. The CDR3 region is CASSFTASGRLNEQFF. The DNA for the CDR3 is TGTGCCAGCAGCTTTACGGCTAGCGGGAGGCTCAATGAGCAGTTCTTC.